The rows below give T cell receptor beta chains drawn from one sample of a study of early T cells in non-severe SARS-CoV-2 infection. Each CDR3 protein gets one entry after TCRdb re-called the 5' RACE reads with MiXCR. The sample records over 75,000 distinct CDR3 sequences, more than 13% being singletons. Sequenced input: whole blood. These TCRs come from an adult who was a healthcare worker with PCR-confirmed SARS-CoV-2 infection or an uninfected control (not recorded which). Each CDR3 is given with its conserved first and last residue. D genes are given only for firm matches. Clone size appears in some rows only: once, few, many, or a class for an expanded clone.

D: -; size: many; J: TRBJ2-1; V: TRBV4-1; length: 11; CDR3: CASSLGSEQFF; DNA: TGCGCCAGCAGCCTGGGGAGTGAGCAGTTCTTC
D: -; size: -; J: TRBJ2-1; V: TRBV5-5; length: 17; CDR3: CASSFRPLLAVNNEQFF; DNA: TGTGCCAGCAGCTTTAGACCGCTACTAGCCGTCAACAATGAGCAGTTCTTC
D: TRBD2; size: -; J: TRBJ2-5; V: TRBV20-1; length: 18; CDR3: CSARGVLAGAALQETQYF; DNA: TGCAGTGCAAGGGGGGTGCTAGCGGGAGCGGCTCTGCAAGAGACCCAGTACTTC
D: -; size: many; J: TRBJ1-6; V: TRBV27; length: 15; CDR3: CASSLEAGFNSPLHF; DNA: TGTGCCAGCAGTTTAGAAGCAGGGTTCAATTCACCCCTCCATTTT
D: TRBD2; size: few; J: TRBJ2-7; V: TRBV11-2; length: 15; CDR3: CASSLAGGRAYEQYF; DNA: TGTGCCAGCAGCTTAGCGGGCGGGAGGGCCTACGAGCAGTACTTC
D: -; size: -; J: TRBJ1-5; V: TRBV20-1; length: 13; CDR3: CSASGDSNQPQHF; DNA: TGCAGTGCTAGCGGAGATAGCAATCAGCCCCAGCATTTT
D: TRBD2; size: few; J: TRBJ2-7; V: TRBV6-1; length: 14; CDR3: CASSEASGAYEQYF; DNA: TGTGCCAGCAGTGAAGCTAGCGGGGCCTACGAGCAGTACTTC
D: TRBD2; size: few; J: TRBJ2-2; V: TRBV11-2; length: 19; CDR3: CASSLIFRASGRESGELFF; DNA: TGTGCCAGCAGCTTAATTTTTCGGGCTAGCGGGAGGGAATCGGGGGAGCTGTTTTTT
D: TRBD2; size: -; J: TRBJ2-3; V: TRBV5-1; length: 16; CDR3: CASSLGLAGAGDTQYF; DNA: TGCGCCAGCAGCTTGGGTCTAGCGGGAGCCGGAGATACGCAGTATTTT
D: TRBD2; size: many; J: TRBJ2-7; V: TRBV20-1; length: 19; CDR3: CSARDPEREREAFIYEQYF; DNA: TGCAGTGCTAGAGATCCGGAAAGGGAGCGGGAGGCGTTTATTTACGAGCAGTACTTC
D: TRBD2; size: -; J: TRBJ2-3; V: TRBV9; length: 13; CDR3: CASSVGLAGTQYF; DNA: TGTGCCAGCAGCGTAGGACTAGCGGGGACGCAGTATTTT
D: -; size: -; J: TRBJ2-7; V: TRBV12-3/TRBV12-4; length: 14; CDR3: CASSFSQAGYEQYF; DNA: TGTGCCAGCAGTTTTAGCCAGGCTGGCTACGAGCAGTACTTC
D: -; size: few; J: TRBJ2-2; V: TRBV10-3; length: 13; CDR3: CAIGGTNTGELFF; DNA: TGTGCCATCGGCGGCACGAACACCGGGGAGCTGTTTTTT
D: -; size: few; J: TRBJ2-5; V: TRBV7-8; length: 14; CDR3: CASSFAYNQETQYF; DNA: TGTGCCAGCAGCTTCGCATACAATCAAGAGACCCAGTACTTC
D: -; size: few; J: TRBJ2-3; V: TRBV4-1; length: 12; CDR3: CASSQGPARQYF; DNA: TGCGCCAGCAGCCAAGGACCTGCTAGGCAGTATTTT
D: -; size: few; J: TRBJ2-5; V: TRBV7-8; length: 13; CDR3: CASSLYGEETQYF; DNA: TGTGCCAGCAGCCTCTACGGGGAAGAGACCCAGTACTTC
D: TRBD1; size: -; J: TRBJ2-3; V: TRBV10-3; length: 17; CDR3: CAISESSGQGKGDTQYF; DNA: TGTGCCATCAGTGAGTCTTCCGGACAGGGGAAGGGAGATACGCAGTATTTT
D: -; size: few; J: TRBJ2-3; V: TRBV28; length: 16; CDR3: CASSLAAAGYTDTQYF; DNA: TGTGCCAGCAGTTTGGCCGCGGCGGGATACACAGATACGCAGTATTTT
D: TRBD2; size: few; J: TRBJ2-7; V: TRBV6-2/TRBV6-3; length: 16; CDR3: CASSSPALAGLREQYF; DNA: TGTGCCAGCAGTTCTCCGGCACTAGCGGGGCTACGGGAGCAGTACTTC
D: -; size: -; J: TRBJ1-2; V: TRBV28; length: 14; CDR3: CASSHSPTGYGYTF; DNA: TGTGCCAGCAGTCATAGCCCCACAGGGTATGGCTACACCTTC
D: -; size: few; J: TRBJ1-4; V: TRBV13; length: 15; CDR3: CASSLAGVTNEKLFF; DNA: TGTGCCAGCAGCTTAGCAGGGGTGACTAATGAAAAACTGTTTTTT
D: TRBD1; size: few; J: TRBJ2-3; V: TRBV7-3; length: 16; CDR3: CASSFFPDRGSDTQYF; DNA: TGTGCCAGCAGCTTCTTCCCGGACAGGGGTTCAGATACGCAGTATTTT
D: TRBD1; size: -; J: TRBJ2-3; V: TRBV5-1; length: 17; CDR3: CASSPLGQGQDGDTQYF; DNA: TGCGCCAGCAGCCCCCTAGGACAGGGTCAAGATGGAGATACGCAGTATTTT
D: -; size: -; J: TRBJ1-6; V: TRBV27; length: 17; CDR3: CASSLLRSGGGNSPLHF; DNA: TGTGCCAGCAGTTTACTCCGGAGCGGGGGGGGAAATTCACCCCTCCACTTT
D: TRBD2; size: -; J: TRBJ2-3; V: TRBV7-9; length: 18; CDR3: CASSDGFGGRVPTDTQYF; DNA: TGTGCCAGCAGCGACGGATTCGGCGGGAGGGTACCCACAGATACGCAGTATTTT
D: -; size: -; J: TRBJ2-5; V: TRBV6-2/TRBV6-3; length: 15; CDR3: CASSFPRGTQETQYF; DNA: TGTGCCAGCAGTTTCCCTCGAGGTACACAAGAGACCCAGTACTTC
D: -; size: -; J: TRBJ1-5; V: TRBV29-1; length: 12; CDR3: CSVEVTGQPQHF; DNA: TGCAGCGTTGAAGTGACGGGACAGCCCCAGCATTTT
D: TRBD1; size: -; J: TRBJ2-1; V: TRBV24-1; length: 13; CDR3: CATSDDRVNEQFF; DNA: TGTGCCACCAGTGATGACAGGGTTAATGAGCAGTTCTTC
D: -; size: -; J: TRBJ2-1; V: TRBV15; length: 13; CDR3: CATSRDTGGEQFF; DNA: TGTGCCACCAGCAGAGATACTGGGGGTGAGCAGTTCTTC
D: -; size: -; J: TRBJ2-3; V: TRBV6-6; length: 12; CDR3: CASRTSADTQYF; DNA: TGTGCCAGCAGGACTTCCGCAGATACGCAGTATTTT
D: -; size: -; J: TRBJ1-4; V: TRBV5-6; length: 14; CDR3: CASSLGLTNEKLFF; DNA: TGTGCCAGCAGCTTGGGTCTAACTAATGAAAAACTGTTTTTT
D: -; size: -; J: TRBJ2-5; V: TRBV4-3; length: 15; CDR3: CASSQDLTGVGTQYF; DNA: TGCGCCAGCAGCCAAGATCTGACGGGAGTTGGGACCCAGTACTTC
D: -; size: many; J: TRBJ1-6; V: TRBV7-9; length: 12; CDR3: CASSLGGSPLHF; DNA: TGTGCCAGCAGCTTAGGGGGATCACCCCTCCACTTT
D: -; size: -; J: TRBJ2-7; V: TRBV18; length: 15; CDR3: CASSPEVGLDYEQYF; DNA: TGTGCCAGCTCACCGGAGGTCGGACTTGACTACGAGCAGTACTTC
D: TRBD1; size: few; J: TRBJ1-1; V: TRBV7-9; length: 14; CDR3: CASSLQDRGAEAFF; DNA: TGTGCCAGCAGCTTACAGGACAGGGGGGCTGAAGCTTTCTTT
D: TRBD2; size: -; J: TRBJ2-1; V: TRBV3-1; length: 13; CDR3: CASWGREGDEQFF; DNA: TGTGCCAGCTGGGGACGGGAGGGCGATGAGCAGTTCTTC
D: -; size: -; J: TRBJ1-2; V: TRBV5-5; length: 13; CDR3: CASSPDPLIGYTF; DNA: TGTGCCAGCAGCCCCGACCCTCTAATCGGCTACACCTTC
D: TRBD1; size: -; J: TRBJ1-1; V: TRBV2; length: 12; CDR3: CATRTGNTEAFF; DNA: TGTGCCACCAGGACAGGGAACACTGAAGCTTTCTTT
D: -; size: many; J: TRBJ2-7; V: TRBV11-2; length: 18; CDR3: CASSPIDRRRKSSYEQYF; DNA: TGTGCCAGCAGCCCCATAGATAGGCGGCGGAAAAGCTCCTACGAGCAGTACTTC
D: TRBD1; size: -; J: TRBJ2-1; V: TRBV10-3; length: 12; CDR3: CASQTGDHEQFF; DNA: TGTGCCAGCCAGACAGGGGACCATGAGCAGTTCTTC
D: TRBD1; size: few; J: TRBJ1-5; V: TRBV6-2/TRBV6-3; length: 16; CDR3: CASSYLGQGASQPQHF; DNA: TGTGCCAGCAGTTACCTGGGACAGGGGGCAAGTCAGCCCCAGCATTTT
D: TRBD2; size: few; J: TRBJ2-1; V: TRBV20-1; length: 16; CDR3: CSARDPGGSSYNEQFF; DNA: TGCAGTGCTAGAGATCCTGGCGGGAGCTCCTACAATGAGCAGTTCTTC
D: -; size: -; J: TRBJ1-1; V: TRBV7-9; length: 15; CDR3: CASSLGGMDVTEAFF; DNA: TGTGCCAGCAGCTTAGGAGGGATGGATGTCACTGAAGCTTTCTTT
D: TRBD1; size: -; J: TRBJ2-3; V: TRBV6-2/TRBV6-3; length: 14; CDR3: CASSVYQGADTQYF; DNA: TGTGCCAGCAGCGTCTATCAGGGGGCAGATACGCAGTATTTT
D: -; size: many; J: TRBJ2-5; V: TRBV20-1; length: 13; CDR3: CSAREWGRETQYF; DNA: TGCAGTGCTAGAGAATGGGGGCGGGAGACCCAGTACTTC
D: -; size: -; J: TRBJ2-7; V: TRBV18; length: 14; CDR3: CASSLPLAGNEQYF; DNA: TGTGCCAGCTCACTCCCCCTCGCGGGGAACGAGCAGTACTTC
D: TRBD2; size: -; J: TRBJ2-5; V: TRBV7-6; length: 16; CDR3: CASSPGLAGVWETQYF; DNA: TGTGCCAGCAGCCCGGGACTAGCGGGAGTATGGGAGACCCAGTACTTC
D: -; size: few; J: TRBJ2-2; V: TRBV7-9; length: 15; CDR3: CASFAGTQNTGELFF; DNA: TGTGCCAGCTTCGCCGGGACACAGAACACCGGGGAGCTGTTTTTT
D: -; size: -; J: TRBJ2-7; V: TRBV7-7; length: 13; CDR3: CASSFATGGEQYF; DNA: TGTGCCAGCAGCTTCGCAACAGGAGGCGAGCAGTACTTC
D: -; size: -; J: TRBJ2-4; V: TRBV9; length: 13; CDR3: CASSGGSKNIQYF; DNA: TGTGCCAGCAGCGGTGGCAGCAAAAACATTCAGTACTTC
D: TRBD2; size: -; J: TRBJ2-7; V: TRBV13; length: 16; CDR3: CASSLAGGQSSYEQYF; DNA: TGTGCCAGCAGCTTAGCGGGAGGGCAGAGCTCCTACGAGCAGTACTTC
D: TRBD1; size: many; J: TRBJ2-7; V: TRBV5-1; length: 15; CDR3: CASRKQGMGLYEQYF; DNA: TGCGCCAGCAGAAAACAGGGGATGGGATTATACGAGCAGTACTTC
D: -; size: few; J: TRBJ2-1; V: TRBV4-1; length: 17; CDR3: CASSRYPFPSSYNEQFF; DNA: TGCGCCAGCAGCCGATACCCCTTCCCGAGCTCCTACAATGAGCAGTTCTTC